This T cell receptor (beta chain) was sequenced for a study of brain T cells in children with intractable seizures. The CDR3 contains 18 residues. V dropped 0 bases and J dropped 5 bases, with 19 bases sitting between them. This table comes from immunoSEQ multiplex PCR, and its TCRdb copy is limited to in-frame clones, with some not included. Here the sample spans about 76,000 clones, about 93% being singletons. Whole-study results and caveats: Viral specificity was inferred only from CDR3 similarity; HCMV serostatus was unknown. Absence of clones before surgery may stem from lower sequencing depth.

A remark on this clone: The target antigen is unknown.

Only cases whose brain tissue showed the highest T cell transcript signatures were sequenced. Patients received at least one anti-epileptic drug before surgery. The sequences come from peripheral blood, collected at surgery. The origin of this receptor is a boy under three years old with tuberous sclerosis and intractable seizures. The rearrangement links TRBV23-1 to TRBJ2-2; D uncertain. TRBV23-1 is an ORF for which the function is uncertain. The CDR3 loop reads CASSQSFGCPHWTGELFF. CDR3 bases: TGCGCCAGCAGTCAATCGTTCGGGTGTCCTCATTGGACCGGGGAGCTGTTTTTT.